A few counts support the clone carrying this TCR beta chain. What it binds is unknown. Treatment of the sample: oral pan-JAK inhibitor, 5-10 mg twice daily. Isolated RNA was reverse transcribed into cDNA used as the sequencing template. Only in-frame clones appear in the TCRdb table, and some are missing; sequencing was by immunoSEQ multiplex PCR. This table holds 150,000 to 200,000 clones, around half found once. The data belong to a study of CD8+ T cells in alopecia areata. Deletions cut 2 bases from V and 5 bases from J, with 10 bases between. CDR1 and CDR2 (germline): SNHLY, FYNNEI. CDR3 size: 14 residues. General study findings and limits: Given one nonresponder, whether baseline CD8+ expansion relates to response remains uncertain.

The sequence was obtained from a human donor with alopecia areata. The J gene is TRBJ2-1, the V gene TRBV2; D is perhaps TRBD1 or TRBD2 (5 bases each). The sequencing here drew on CD8+ T cells sorted from blood, taken at week 24, from a patient treated with tofacitinib. CDR3 nucleotide sequence: TGTGCCAGCAGTGAACCCGGGGCAAACAATGAGCAGTTCTTC. This codes for CASSEPGANNEQFF.